This entry lists 30 T cell receptor beta chains sequenced from one sample in a study of T cell responses to AZD1222 COVID-19 vaccine. Libraries were prepared by immunoSEQ multiplex PCR; TCRdb keeps only in-frame clonotypes and omits some of them. The sample shows around 91,000 clones, nearly 90% of them seen only once. The sequenced sample was peripheral blood, obtained on day 0 of AZD1222 vaccination. Every receptor here comes from an adult in good health.

The genes are TRBV12-3 or TRBV12-4 and TRBJ1-1; D is unclear. CDR3 length: 13 amino acids. Trimming pared 5 bases from V and 9 bases from J, leaving 16 bases between. CDR3 bases: TGTGCCAGCAGTCTCCGGACGGACTTACAAGCTTTCTTT. Its translation: CASSLRTDLQAFF.

V gene TRBV12-3 or TRBV12-4 combines with J gene TRBJ1-2; D may be TRBD1 (6 bases). This CDR3 spans 13 amino acids. Between the trimmed V and J ends, which lost 6 bases and 2 bases, there was a span of 10 bases. CDR3 bases: TGTGCCAGCAGCCTACAGGGAAACTATGGCTACACCTTC. This gives the protein CASSLQGNYGYTF.

This clone was recorded a few times. V and J are TRBV7-9 and TRBJ1-5, with 9 bases aligning to TRBD1. Germline V gives CDR1 SEHNR, CDR2 FQNEAQ (reference sequence). This CDR3 spans 12 amino acids. Trimming at V came to 8 bases and at J to 4 bases, leaving 0 bases not matched to a gene. The CDR3 is CASGTGNQPQHF. The CDR3 nucleotides are TGTGCCAGCGGGACAGGGAATCAGCCCCAGCATTTT.

This clone has only a few counts. The rearrangement uses TRBV28 and TRBJ2-7; 10 bases match TRBD2. The V gene end was trimmed by 5 bases and the J gene end by 4 bases; junction bases not matched to a gene: 11. The CDR3 contains 16 residues. Germline loops: CDR1 MDHEN, CDR2 SYDVKM. The CDR3 loop reads CASSHWTSGQIYEQYF. CDR3 in DNA: TGTGCCAGCAGTCATTGGACTAGCGGACAAATTTACGAGCAGTACTTC.

This clone was counted once. The chain joins TRBV5-6 to TRBJ1-2; TRBD1 might be the D (5 bases). The germline V gene encodes CDR1 SGHDT and CDR2 YYEEEE. The CDR3 loop spans 16 amino acids. The V end lost 1 base, the J end lost 3 bases, and 16 bases lay between the germline ends. CDR3 in amino acids: CASSLLAGFPDYGYTF. As DNA, the CDR3 is TGTGCCAGCAGCTTGTTAGCAGGGTTCCCCGACTATGGCTACACCTTC.

This clone was recorded once. The chain joins TRBV2 to TRBJ1-2; no definite D call. The CDR3 length is 13 residues. Per germline, CDR1 SNHLY and CDR2 FYNNEI. The V gene lost 3 bases and the J gene lost 8 bases, with 13 bases spanning the gap. CDR3 nucleotide sequence: TGTGCCAGCAGTGACGAAGAGGTGTGGGGCTACACCTTC. Protein: CASSDEEVWGYTF. The complete variable domain, with remaining parts taken from reference TRBV2 and TRBJ1-2, reads EPEVTQTPSHQVTQMGQEVILRCVPISNHLYFYWYRQILGQKVEFLVSFYNNEISEKSEIFDDQFSVERPDGSNFTLKIRSTKLEDSAMYFCASSDEEVWGYTFGSGTRLTVV.

This clone was detected only once. V and J are TRBV7-9 and TRBJ2-5; 12 nucleotides line up with TRBD2. This CDR3 comprises 17 residues. Per germline, CDR1 SEHNR and CDR2 FQNEAQ (reference sequence). V dropped 3 bases and J dropped 5; count of bases not matched to a gene: 10. The CDR3 reads CASSFGLAGRWGETQYF. In nucleotides, the CDR3 is TGTGCCAGCAGCTTTGGACTAGCGGGACGATGGGGTGAGACCCAGTACTTC.

This chain joins TRBV24-1 and TRBJ2-7, with unresolved D. This CDR3 contains 13 residues. From germline, CDR1 is KGHDR and CDR2 SFDVKD. V lost 3 bases, J lost 5 bases, and 10 bases lay in between. CDR3 DNA sequence: TGTGCCACCAGTGATGGACCGCTGGACGAGCAGTACTTC. Translation: CATSDGPLDEQYF.

The chain uses TRBV7-2 and TRBJ1-3, with TRBD1 matching over 8 bases. CDR3 length equals 16 residues. V was clipped by 0 bases and J by 4 bases; unmatched bases: 5. CDR1 and CDR2 from the germline V gene are SGHTA and FQGNSA. The CDR3 loop is CASSLAPTGAGNTIYF. For the CDR3, the DNA is TGTGCCAGCAGCTTAGCGCCGACAGGGGCCGGAAACACCATATATTTT.

The chain recombines TRBV19 with TRBJ1-1, with a weak D call TRBD1 (5 bases). The CDR3 runs 15 residues. The V and J ends lost 6 bases and 1 base respectively, with 15 bases between them. The germline V gene has CDR1 LNHDA and CDR2 SQIVND (reference sequence). The CDR3 nucleotides read TGTGCCAGTAGCCCGCCCCCCACAGGGAACACTGAAGCTTTCTTT. This codes for CASSPPPTGNTEAFF.

This sequence joins TRBV7-2 and TRBJ2-1; 9 bases are a match to TRBD2. The CDR3 contains 14 residues. The junction had 6 bases not matched to a gene; V was cut back by 5 bases and J by 7 bases. In germline, CDR1 is SGHTA, CDR2 FQGNSA. The CDR3 is CASSGIAGVNEQFF. As DNA, the CDR3 is TGTGCCAGCAGCGGTATAGCGGGAGTGAATGAGCAGTTCTTC.

The chain joins TRBV4-2 to TRBJ1-2; D is possibly TRBD1 (5 bases). CDR1 and CDR2 (germline): LGHNA, YNFKEQ. Trimming removed 0 bases from V and 8 bases from J, with 13 bases in between. This CDR3 has 14 amino acids. CDR3 nucleotide sequence: TGTGCCAGCAGCCAAGACAGGGACTTTGGAGGCTACACCTTC. Encoded protein: CASSQDRDFGGYTF.

The V call is TRBV19, the J call TRBJ1-1, with no clear D. This CDR3 spans 11 amino acids. Germline-derived CDR1 and CDR2 are LNHDA and SQIVND (reference sequence). V shed 6 bases and J shed 1 base, with 3 bases lying between them. The CDR3 here is CASRQNTEAFF. CDR3 in DNA: TGTGCCAGTAGGCAGAACACTGAAGCTTTCTTT.

The chain combines TRBV12-3 or TRBV12-4 with TRBJ2-5; TRBD2 is a possible D gene (6 bases). V was pared by 6 bases and J by 5 bases, with 10 bases between. The CDR3 consists of 12 residues. Written as DNA, the CDR3 is TGTGCCAGCAGCGCCCTAGCGGAGACCCAGTACTTC. This gives the protein CASSALAETQYF.

V gene TRBV6-5 combines with J gene TRBJ2-5; 11 nucleotides align to TRBD1. The CDR3 totals 15 residues. Germline CDR1 MNHEY, CDR2 SVGAGI. With V trimmed by 5 bases and J by 7 bases, 9 bases remained unmatched. CDR3 sequence reads: CASSTTDRGQGTQYF. The CDR3 DNA is TGTGCCAGCAGTACTACGGACAGGGGGCAGGGGACCCAGTACTTC.

The CDR3 here is CASSPGLTPYGYTF. CDR3 sequence (DNA): TGTGCCAGCAGTCCGGGACTAACTCCGTATGGCTACACCTTC. V gene TRBV6-5 combines with J gene TRBJ1-2; D perhaps matches TRBD1 (5 bases). This CDR3 contains 14 residues. Germline-derived CDR1 and CDR2 are MNHEY and SVGAGI. Between the trimmed V and J ends, which lost 5 bases and 5 bases, there was a span of 15 bases.

The rearrangement links TRBV4-3 to TRBJ2-3; 11 nucleotides align to TRBD2. The germline V gene encodes CDR1 LGHNA and CDR2 YSLEER. The V and J ends lost 3 bases and 7 bases, in that order; junction bases with no gene match: 9. This CDR3 comprises 16 residues. This CDR3 is CASSQGVAGGPYTQYF. Here the CDR3 DNA reads TGCGCCAGCAGCCAGGGCGTAGCGGGGGGGCCTTATACGCAGTATTTT.

The chain couples TRBV27 to TRBJ2-5, with 8 bases lining up with TRBD2. CDR3 size: 14 residues. V was clipped by 5 bases and J by 7 bases; unmatched bases: 9. Germline assignment: CDR1 MNHEY and CDR2 SMNVEV (reference sequence). CDR3 DNA sequence: TGTGCCAGCAGTGCCTACTTGGCGGGAGGGACCCAGTACTTC. As protein: CASSAYLAGGTQYF.

This clone has only one observation. The J gene is TRBJ2-5, the V gene TRBV7-9; D possibly corresponds to TRBD1 (5 bases). The ends were cut back, 5 bases at V and 4 bases at J, with 23 bases in the middle. The CDR3 length is 17 residues. Germline V gene data show CDR1 as SEHNR and CDR2 as FQNEAQ (reference sequence). The CDR3 DNA reads as TGTGCCAGCAGCCCCCCTCGAGACAGACCGACGGGAGAGACCCAGTACTTC. Amino acid sequence: CASSPPRDRPTGETQYF.

The V and J genes are TRBV6-5 and TRBJ2-7, with 8 nucleotides matching TRBD2. Per the germline V gene, CDR1 is MNHEY and CDR2 is SVGAGI. The length of the CDR3 is 15 residues. V was clipped by 5 bases and J by 2 bases; unmatched bases: 8. In nucleotides, the CDR3 is TGTGCCAGCAGTAAACCGGGACTAGGCCCCTACGAGCAGTACTTC. The encoded protein is CASSKPGLGPYEQYF.

This chain links TRBV19 with TRBJ2-7; 9 nucleotides align to TRBD1. CDR3 length equals 15 residues. Germline V lookup: CDR1 LNHDA, CDR2 SQIVND (reference sequence). V shed 5 bases, J shed 3 bases, and the junction held 8 bases outside the gene matches. CDR3 DNA sequence: TGTGCCAGTAGTTTGACAGGGGGGATATTCTACGAGCAGTACTTC. Its protein product is CASSLTGGIFYEQYF.

The chain links TRBV19 to TRBJ2-7; D is possibly TRBD1 (6 bases). The ends were cut back, 9 bases at V and 3 bases at J, with 15 bases in the middle. The CDR3 covers 13 residues. Germline lookup yields CDR1 LNHDA and CDR2 SQIVND (reference sequence). This CDR3 is CASASTGIYEQYF. The CDR3 coding sequence is TGTGCCAGCGCCAGCACAGGGATCTACGAGCAGTACTTC.

V and J are TRBV27 and TRBJ2-7; 10 bases align to TRBD2. With 2 bases clipped from V and 1 base from J, the junction kept 2 bases outside the gene matches. Germline lookup yields CDR1 MNHEY and CDR2 SMNVEV (reference sequence). CDR3 length: 15 residues. The CDR3 reads CASSLEGLASYEQYF. CDR3 nucleotides: TGTGCCAGCAGTTTAGAGGGACTAGCGTCCTACGAGCAGTACTTC.

There are a few counts of this clone. V usage is TRBV29-1 and J usage is TRBJ1-2; D might be TRBD1 (5 bases). The CDR3 sequence is 10 residues long. The germline V and J ends were trimmed by 5 bases and 8 bases, with 9 bases remaining between them. The germline V gene encodes CDR1 SQVTM and CDR2 ANQGSEA. The DNA for the CDR3 is TGCAGCGTTAAAGGGGACGGCTACACCTTC. This codes for CSVKGDGYTF.

The CDR3 DNA follows: TGTGCCAGCACGCACCATCCGGACAGAGATACGCAGTATTTT. This sequence encodes CASTHHPDRDTQYF. This sequence joins TRBV21-1 and TRBJ2-3; the table calls TRBD1, which could not be checked here. TRBV21-1 is marked as a pseudogene. The CDR3 sequence is 14 residues long.

The rearrangement links TRBV11-3 to TRBJ2-3, with 9 bases fitting TRBD2. The V and J ends lost 1 base and 4 bases, in that order; junction bases with no gene match: 6. Germline V gene lookup returns CDR1 SGHNT and CDR2 YENEEA. CDR3 length: 16 residues. The CDR3 sequence: CASSLGSAGGADTQYF. In DNA form, the CDR3 reads TGTGCCAGCAGCTTAGGTTCCGCGGGAGGGGCAGATACGCAGTATTTT. The full variable domain, in which reference TRBV11-3 and TRBJ2-3 provide the parts outside the CDR3, is EAGVVQSPRYKIIEKKQPVAFWCNPISGHNTLYWYLQNLGQGPELLIRYENEEAVDDSQLPKDRFSAERLKGVDSTLKIQPAELGDSAVYLCASSLGSAGGADTQYFGPGTRLTVL.

The chain recombines TRBV7-2 with TRBJ2-7; TRBD2 is a possible D gene (6 bases). V lost 1 base and J lost 1, with 11 bases in between. The CDR3 length is 15 residues. Germline-derived CDR1 and CDR2 are SGHTA and FQGNSA. This CDR3 is CASSLGASVSYEQYF. The CDR3 coding sequence is TGTGCCAGCAGCTTAGGAGCTAGCGTTTCCTACGAGCAGTACTTC.

CDR3 loop: CASSLSEDYGYTF. The CDR3 bases are TGCGCCAGCAGCTTGTCGGAGGACTATGGCTACACCTTC. J is TRBJ1-2 and V is TRBV5-1; D ambiguous. The germline V gene encodes CDR1 SGHRS and CDR2 YFSETQ. V was cut by 1 base and J by 3 bases, with 7 bases left in between. The CDR3 covers 13 residues.

This clone was counted many times. This chain uses TRBV6-5 with TRBJ1-5; tentatively, D is TRBD1 (5 bases). There are 16 residues in the CDR3. Germline CDR1 MNHEY, CDR2 SVGAGI. V was cut by 4 bases and J by 1 base, with 14 bases left in between. The CDR3 here is CASSSGPQMSNQPQHF. DNA for the CDR3: TGTGCCAGCAGTTCGGGACCCCAAATGAGCAATCAGCCCCAGCATTTT.

The gene calls are TRBV28 and TRBJ1-2, with 9 positions matching TRBD1. Trimming removed 2 bases from V and 5 bases from J; junction bases left unmatched: 3. Per germline, CDR1 MDHEN and CDR2 SYDVKM. This CDR3 region has 14 residues. CDR3 in amino acids: CASSLMTGGYGYTF. Written as DNA, the CDR3 is TGTGCCAGCAGTTTAATGACAGGGGGGTATGGCTACACCTTC.